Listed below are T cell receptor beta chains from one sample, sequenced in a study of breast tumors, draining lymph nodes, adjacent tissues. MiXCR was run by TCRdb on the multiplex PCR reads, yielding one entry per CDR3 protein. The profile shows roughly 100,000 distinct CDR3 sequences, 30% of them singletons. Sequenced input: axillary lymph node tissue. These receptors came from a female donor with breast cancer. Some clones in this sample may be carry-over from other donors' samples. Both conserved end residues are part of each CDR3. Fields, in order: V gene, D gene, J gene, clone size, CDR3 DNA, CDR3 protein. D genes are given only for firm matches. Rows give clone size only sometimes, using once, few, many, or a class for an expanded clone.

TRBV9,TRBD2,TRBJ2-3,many,TGTGCCAGCAGCGTAGAGCGGGGGACCCAGGATACGCAGTATTTT,CASSVERGTQDTQYF
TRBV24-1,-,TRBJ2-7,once,TGTGCTACCAGACAGGTCTCCTACGAGCAGTACTTC,CATRQVSYEQYF
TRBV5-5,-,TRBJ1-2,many,TGTGCCAGCAGCGGGGGGGCGGGCTATGGCTACACCTTC,CASSGGAGYGYTF
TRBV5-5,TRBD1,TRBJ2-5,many,TGTGCCAGCAGCGCGGGACAGGGAAGAGAGACCCAGTACTTC,CASSAGQGRETQYF
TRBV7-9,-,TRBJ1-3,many,TGTGCCAGCAGCTCCACCACAGGCGCTGGAAACACCATATATTTT,CASSSTTGAGNTIYF
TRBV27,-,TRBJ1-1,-,TGTGCCAGCAGTTTATCCCCGACAGGTTCTGAAGCTTTCTTT,CASSLSPTGSEAFF
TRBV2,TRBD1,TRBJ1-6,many,TGTGCCAGCATCATGACAGGGTGGTCCTATAATTCACCCCTCCACTTT,CASIMTGWSYNSPLHF
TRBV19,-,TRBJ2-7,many,TGTGCCAGTAGCTTGCCGGGACCCGCCCCCTACGAGCAGTACTTC,CASSLPGPAPYEQYF
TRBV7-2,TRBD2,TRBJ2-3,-,TGTGCCAGCGGCTTAGTCCAAGGGAGCGGGGGCGTAACGCAGTATTTT,CASGLVQGSGGVTQYF
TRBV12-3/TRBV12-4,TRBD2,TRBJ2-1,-,TGTGCCAGCAGTTTAGGGGCTAGTGGGAGGGCCGTTGGTGAGCAGTTCTTC,CASSLGASGRAVGEQFF
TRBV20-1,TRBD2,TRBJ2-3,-,TGCAGTGCTAGTGTGACTAGCGGGTACAATGAGCAGTATTTT,CSASVTSGYNEQYF
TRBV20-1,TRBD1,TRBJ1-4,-,TGCAGTGTCGGGACAGGGAATGAAAAACTGTTTTTT,CSVGTGNEKLFF
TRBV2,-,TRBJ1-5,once,TGTGCCAGCAGTGATGGTAGGGGAGGGAGTGGCAATCAGCCCCAGCATTTT,CASSDGRGGSGNQPQHF
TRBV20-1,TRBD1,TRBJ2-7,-,TGCAGTGCTAACAGGGGATTTGACGAGCTGTATTTC,CSANRGFDELYF
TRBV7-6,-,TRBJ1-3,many,TGTGCCAGCAGCTTAACAGACACCCATGGAAACACCATATATTTT,CASSLTDTHGNTIYF
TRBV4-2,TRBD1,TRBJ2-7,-,TGTGCCAGCAGCCAAATTGGACAGGGCTGCGAGCAGTGCTTC,CASSQIGQGCEQCF
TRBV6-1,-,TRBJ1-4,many,TGTGCCAGCAGTGAGCAATACAAGACCGAAAAACTGTTTTTT,CASSEQYKTEKLFF
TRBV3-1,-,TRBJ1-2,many,TGTGCCAGCAGCCAAGGCAACATCTATGGCTACACCTTC,CASSQGNIYGYTF
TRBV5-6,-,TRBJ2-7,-,TGTGCCAGCAGCTGGGAGACGGCCCTTCGGGACGAGCAGTACTTC,CASSWETALRDEQYF
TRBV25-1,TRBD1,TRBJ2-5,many,TGTGCCAGCAGTGGAGAACAGACAGGGTACGTCGGGGAGACCCAGTACTTC,CASSGEQTGYVGETQYF
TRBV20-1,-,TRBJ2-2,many,TGCAGTGCTCGCAGGGATCCGGGCACCGGGGAGCTGTTTTTT,CSARRDPGTGELFF
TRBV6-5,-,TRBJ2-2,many,TGTGCCAGCAGTTATCGCGGAGGGAACACCGGGGAGCTGTTTTTT,CASSYRGGNTGELFF
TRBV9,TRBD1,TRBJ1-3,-,TGTGCCAGCAGCGCCAACCCGGACAGGGTTGGAGGAAGCACCATATATTTT,CASSANPDRVGGSTIYF
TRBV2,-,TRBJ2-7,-,TGTGCCAGCAGGGAGCTACTAGGACAGCCAAACTACGAGCAGTACTTC,CASRELLGQPNYEQYF
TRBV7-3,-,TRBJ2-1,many,TGTGCCAGCAGCCCAGTGGGCTCCATGTTAGATGAGCAGTTCTTC,CASSPVGSMLDEQFF
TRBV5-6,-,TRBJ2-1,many,TGTGCCAGCAGCTGGCGGGTTAGCGTATACAATGAGCAGTTCTTC,CASSWRVSVYNEQFF
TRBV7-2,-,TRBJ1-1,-,TGTGCCAGCAGCTTTTCTCCCGGGACTGAAGCCTTCTTT,CASSFSPGTEAFF
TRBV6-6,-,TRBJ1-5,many,TGTGCCAGCAGTTACTCTGAACAGATACGCAATCAGCCCCAGCATTTT,CASSYSEQIRNQPQHF
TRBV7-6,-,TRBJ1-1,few,TGTGCCAGCAGCTTAGAAGGAGCGGGCAGGGACACTGAAGCTTTCTTT,CASSLEGAGRDTEAFF
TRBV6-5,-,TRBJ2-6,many,TGTGCCAGCAGTTACGGGGGTGTCTCTGGGGCCAACGTCCTGACTTTC,CASSYGGVSGANVLTF
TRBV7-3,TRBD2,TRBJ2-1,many,TGTGCCAGCAGCTTGGACGGACTAGCGGGAGAAAAGCAGTTCTTC,CASSLDGLAGEKQFF
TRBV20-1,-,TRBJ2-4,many,TGCAGTGCTAGAGAAGGGTTGGCCATTCAGTACTTC,CSAREGLAIQYF
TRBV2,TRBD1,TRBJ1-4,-,TGTGCCAGCACCAGACAGGGCGGTAATGAAAAACTGTTTTTT,CASTRQGGNEKLFF
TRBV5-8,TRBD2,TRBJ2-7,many,TGTGCCAGCAGCTTTGCTAGCGGGGCTTACGAGCAGTACTTC,CASSFASGAYEQYF
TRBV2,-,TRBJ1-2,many,TGTGCCAGCAGTCCTAACAAAGAAGGCTACACCTTC,CASSPNKEGYTF
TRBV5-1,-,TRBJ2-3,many,TGCGCCAGCAGCTTGGACGGGGGGCTGAGCACAGATACGCAGTATTTT,CASSLDGGLSTDTQYF
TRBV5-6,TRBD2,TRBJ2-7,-,TGTGCCAGCAGCTTGTCGGGACCAGCGGGGGTCTACGAGCAGTACTTC,CASSLSGPAGVYEQYF
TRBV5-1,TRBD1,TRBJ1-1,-,TGCGCCAGCAGCTCCGCCCCTACAGGGGGCACTGAAGCTTTCTTT,CASSSAPTGGTEAFF
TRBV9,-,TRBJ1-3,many,TGTGCCAGCAGCGTAGGACGGACCTCTGGAAACACCATATATTTT,CASSVGRTSGNTIYF
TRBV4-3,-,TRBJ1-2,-,TGCGCCAGCAGCCAAGACGGGATCGGCTATGGCTACACCTTC,CASSQDGIGYGYTF
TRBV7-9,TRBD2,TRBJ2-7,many,TGTGCCAGCAGTAACCCCCTGACTAGCGATACCTACGAGCAGTACTTC,CASSNPLTSDTYEQYF
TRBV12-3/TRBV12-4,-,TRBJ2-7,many,TGTGCCACCCTAGTCGACTCGTACTCCTACGAGCAGTACTTC,CATLVDSYSYEQYF
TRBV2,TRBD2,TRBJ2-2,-,TGTGCCAGCAGTGTCTTAGCGGGAGGTTGGACCGGGGAGCTGTTTTTT,CASSVLAGGWTGELFF
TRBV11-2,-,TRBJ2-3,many,TGTGCCAGCAGCTTAGGGTTCGCAGATACGCAGTATTTT,CASSLGFADTQYF
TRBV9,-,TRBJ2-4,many,TGTGCCAGCAGCGTAGCCCCTGAAACCATTCAGTACTTC,CASSVAPETIQYF
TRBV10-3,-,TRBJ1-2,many,TGTGCCATCAGTGTACAGGGTTCTGTCAGTGGCTACACCTTC,CAISVQGSVSGYTF
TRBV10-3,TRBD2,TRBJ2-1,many,TGTGCCATCAAGCGGGAGTCCTACAATGAGCAGTTCTTC,CAIKRESYNEQFF
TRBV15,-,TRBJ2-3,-,TGTGCCACCAGCACGCGACTGCCACTTTTTTCAGATACGCAGTATTTT,CATSTRLPLFSDTQYF
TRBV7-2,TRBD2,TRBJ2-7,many,TGTGCCAGCAGCTTGACTAGCGGGGACCTATACGAGCAGTACTTC,CASSLTSGDLYEQYF
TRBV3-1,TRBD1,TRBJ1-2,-,TGTGCCAGCAGCCAAAGGACAGGGGCCTGGGACTATGGCTACACCTTC,CASSQRTGAWDYGYTF
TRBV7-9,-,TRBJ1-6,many,TGTGCCAGCAGCCCGGTCTCGTATAATTCACCCCTCCACTTT,CASSPVSYNSPLHF
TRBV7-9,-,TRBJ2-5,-,TGCGCCAGCAGCCAAGTTTCCACACCGTGGGAGACCCAGTACTTC,CASSQVSTPWETQYF
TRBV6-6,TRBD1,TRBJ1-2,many,TGTGCCAGCAGTCACTCGAGACAGGGATGGGGAGACTATGGCTACACCTTC,CASSHSRQGWGDYGYTF
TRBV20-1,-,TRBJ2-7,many,TGCAGTGCTGGACAGAGCTCCTACGAGCAGTACTTC,CSAGQSSYEQYF
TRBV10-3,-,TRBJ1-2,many,TGTGCCATCACCCCCCAAAGGGATACTGGCTACACCTTC,CAITPQRDTGYTF
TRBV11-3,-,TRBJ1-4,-,-,CASSLGGYPYEQYFGPGKLFF
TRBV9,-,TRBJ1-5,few,TGTGCCAGCAGCGGTAACCAAGAGACCCAGCATTTT,CASSGNQETQHF